A selection of T cell receptor beta chains follows, all from one sample in a study of shared clonotypes between healthy human individuals. The protocol was immunoSEQ multiplex PCR, while the TCRdb copy is restricted to in-frame clones and leaves out a portion. The sample includes about 380,000 clones, around 96% of them seen just once. The material sequenced was memory CD8+ T cells sorted from blood. The source is a man aged 30-40 years in good health. The CDR3 runs from the conserved cysteine through the conserved F or W. A D gene is named only where the DNA matches it firmly. Not every row has a clone size; where given, it reads once, few, many or a size class.

j_call clone_size v_call d_call cdr3_nt cdr3_aa
TRBJ2-1 NA TRBV7-9 NA TGTGCCAGCAGCCCAGAGGACACTGAGCAGTTCTTC CASSPEDTEQFF
TRBJ2-1 NA TRBV4-1 NA TGCGCCAGCAGCCAAGATTGGTCTAGCGTCCGAAATGAGCAGTTCTTC CASSQDWSSVRNEQFF
TRBJ1-2 NA TRBV5-1 NA TGCGCCAGCAGCTTGGACGGGGCCCTTACCTATGGCTACACCTTC CASSLDGALTYGYTF
TRBJ2-2 NA TRBV30 NA TGTGCCTGGAGACCAGGAGGGGAGCTGTTTTTT CAWRPGGELFF
TRBJ2-5 NA TRBV18 NA TGTGCCAGCTCACCACCGGCCTCAGAGACCCAGTACTTC CASSPPASETQYF
TRBJ2-5 NA TRBV6-5 NA TGTGCCAGCAGTCAAGAAGGGACCCAGTACTTC CASSQEGTQYF
TRBJ2-1 NA TRBV15 NA TGTGCCACCAGCAGAGATAAGGTCGGGAGCTATGAGCAGTTCTTC CATSRDKVGSYEQFF
TRBJ2-5 NA TRBV20-1 NA TGCAGTGTAGGGGGCCAAGAGACCCAGTACTTC CSVGGQETQYF
TRBJ1-3 NA TRBV28 NA TGTGCCAGCAGCACGGACCTGTATCTCTCTGGAAACACCATATATTTT CASSTDLYLSGNTIYF
TRBJ1-5 NA TRBV6-1 NA TGTGCCAGCAGTGTCTACCAGGGAGGCAATCAGCCCCAGCATTTT CASSVYQGGNQPQHF
TRBJ2-1 NA TRBV4-1 TRBD2 TGCGCCAGCAGCCAAGGAATACTAGCGGGAGTTCTTGAGCAGTTCTTC CASSQGILAGVLEQFF
TRBJ1-1 NA TRBV29-1 TRBD1 TGCAGCGTTGAAGGACAGGGGGGTGAAGCTTTCTTT CSVEGQGGEAFF
TRBJ2-3 once TRBV7-3 NA TGTGCCAGCAGCTTAACGTCTATAGATACGCAGTATTTT CASSLTSIDTQYF
TRBJ2-1 NA TRBV13 NA TGTGCCAGCAGCTTACTCTCGCAACTTGGCCCCAATGAGCAGTTCTTC CASSLLSQLGPNEQFF
TRBJ2-1 NA TRBV7-9 NA TGTGCCAGCACCTCACCGGGGGAGCCGGGGCAATTTCAGCAGTTCTTC CASTSPGEPGQFQQFF
TRBJ2-1 NA TRBV7-3 TRBD2 TGTGCCAGCAGCTTAGCGGGAGAAGTGATCAATGAGCAGTTCTTC CASSLAGEVINEQFF
TRBJ2-7 once TRBV10-3 TRBD2 TGTGCCATCAGTGCCGGGACTAGCGGGAGCTCCTACGAGCAGTACTTC CAISAGTSGSSYEQYF
TRBJ2-5 NA TRBV25-1 NA TGTGCCAGCAGTGAGGCTGGCAGGGGGGAAGAGACCCAGTACTTC CASSEAGRGEETQYF
TRBJ1-4 NA TRBV20-1 NA TGCAGTGCTAGATGGGAAAAACTGTTTTTT CSARWEKLFF
TRBJ1-1 NA TRBV29-1 NA TGCAGCGTTGCCTGGAACCTGAACACTGAAGCTTTCTTT CSVAWNLNTEAFF
TRBJ2-5 NA TRBV30 TRBD1 TGTGCCTGGAGCCCCGACAGGGTAGAGACCCAGTACTTC CAWSPDRVETQYF
TRBJ1-5 NA TRBV30 NA TGTGCCTGGAGTGTTATGTCCAATCAGCCCCAGCATTTT CAWSVMSNQPQHF
TRBJ2-1 NA TRBV2 NA TGTGCCAGCAGTGAAAGGGCTTGGTCCTACAATGAGCAGTTCTTC CASSERAWSYNEQFF
TRBJ1-5 NA TRBV5-4 NA TGTGCCAGCAGCTTGGAGGTTGGGGACCAGCCCCAGCATTTT CASSLEVGDQPQHF
TRBJ2-3 NA TRBV6-5 TRBD1 TGTGCCAGCAGTTGGGACAGGGTTCGGGGCACAGATACGCAGTATTTT CASSWDRVRGTDTQYF
TRBJ2-2 NA TRBV10-3 TRBD2 TGTGCCATCAGTGCGGCTAGCGGGAGATCCGGGGAGCTGTTTTTT CAISAASGRSGELFF
TRBJ2-1 NA TRBV13 NA TGTGCCAGCAGCTTACCCCGGGTAAGCAATGAGCAGTTCTTC CASSLPRVSNEQFF
TRBJ1-1 NA TRBV30 TRBD1 TGTGCCTGGAGCACCAGGGGGAAAGCTTTCTTT CAWSTRGKAFF